These T cell receptor beta chains were read from a single sample in a study of blood T cell repertoires in COVID-19. The assay was immunoSEQ multiplex PCR, and TCRdb's table has in-frame clones only and misses some. The sample shows around 170,000 clones, 75% to 80% of them seen only once. Sequences were obtained from peripheral blood. The receptors originated from a woman aged 80 or older with acute or convalescent COVID-19. CDR3s include the opening cysteine and the closing phenylalanine or tryptophan. Each record gives: CDR3 DNA, CDR3 protein, D gene, J gene, clone size, V gene. The D gene is left open where the match is weak. Where a row states a size, it is once, few, many or the class of an expanded clone; other rows omit it.

CDR3 DNA: TGTGCCAGCAGCGCGGGACGACAGGGGGCTGCCTACGAGCAGTACTTC
CDR3 protein: CASSAGRQGAAYEQYF
D gene: TRBD1
J gene: TRBJ2-7
clone size: .
V gene: TRBV11-3

CDR3 DNA: TGCGCCAGCACCCGGGGAACCGACAGGCTTCCCTACGAGCAGTACTTC
CDR3 protein: CASTRGTDRLPYEQYF
D gene: .
J gene: TRBJ2-7
clone size: .
V gene: TRBV5-1

CDR3 DNA: TGTGCCCGCTCTGGGACAGGGGCCCTATATGGCTACACCTTC
CDR3 protein: CARSGTGALYGYTF
D gene: TRBD1
J gene: TRBJ1-2
clone size: few
V gene: TRBV2

CDR3 DNA: TGTGCCAGCAGCTCGGGACAGACGAATGGCTACACCTTC
CDR3 protein: CASSSGQTNGYTF
D gene: TRBD1
J gene: TRBJ1-2
clone size: .
V gene: TRBV5-4

CDR3 DNA: TGCGCCAGCAGCCTGGACAGTAGGAACACTGAAGCTTTCTTT
CDR3 protein: CASSLDSRNTEAFF
D gene: .
J gene: TRBJ1-1
clone size: once
V gene: TRBV5-1

CDR3 DNA: TGTCTGGGGGGAAGTACCGGGGAGCTGTTTTTT
CDR3 protein: CLGGSTGELFF
D gene: .
J gene: TRBJ2-2
clone size: .
V gene: TRBV30

CDR3 DNA: TGTGCCAGCAGCGAGGACAGCTTCTCTGGAAACACCATATATTTT
CDR3 protein: CASSEDSFSGNTIYF
D gene: .
J gene: TRBJ1-3
clone size: .
V gene: TRBV9

CDR3 DNA: TGCAGCGTTTCACGGACAGGGGCAGCCGATGAGCAGTTCTTC
CDR3 protein: CSVSRTGAADEQFF
D gene: TRBD1
J gene: TRBJ2-1
clone size: .
V gene: TRBV29-1

CDR3 DNA: TGTGCCAGCATTCACAGGGGGCTTCCCTACGAGCAGTACTTC
CDR3 protein: CASIHRGLPYEQYF
D gene: TRBD1
J gene: TRBJ2-7
clone size: few
V gene: TRBV28

CDR3 DNA: TGTGCCAGCAGAAACAGGGGGGGAGGGTATGGCTACACCTTC
CDR3 protein: CASRNRGGGYGYTF
D gene: TRBD1
J gene: TRBJ1-2
clone size: few
V gene: TRBV3-1/TRBV3-2

CDR3 DNA: TGTGCCAGCAGTCCCAGGGTGAACACTGAAGCTTTCTTT
CDR3 protein: CASSPRVNTEAFF
D gene: .
J gene: TRBJ1-1
clone size: .
V gene: TRBV27

CDR3 DNA: TGTGCCAGCAGTTTGTTCATGTACAATGAGCAGTTCTTC
CDR3 protein: CASSLFMYNEQFF
D gene: .
J gene: TRBJ2-1
clone size: .
V gene: TRBV12-3/TRBV12-4

CDR3 DNA: TGTGCCAGCAGCTTAGGACATACCTCCTACGAGCAGTACTTC
CDR3 protein: CASSLGHTSYEQYF
D gene: .
J gene: TRBJ2-7
clone size: once
V gene: TRBV11-3

CDR3 DNA: TGCGCCAGCAGTTTTGGACAGGGGGCTCAGAACTATGGCTACACCTTC
CDR3 protein: CASSFGQGAQNYGYTF
D gene: TRBD1
J gene: TRBJ1-2
clone size: .
V gene: TRBV5-1

CDR3 DNA: TGCGCCAGCAGCTTGTTTCGGGGATCGACCGGGGAGCTGTTTTTT
CDR3 protein: CASSLFRGSTGELFF
D gene: .
J gene: TRBJ2-2
clone size: .
V gene: TRBV5-1

CDR3 DNA: TGCGCCAGCAGCTTAGGACAGATAGACACAGATACGCAGTATTTT
CDR3 protein: CASSLGQIDTDTQYF
D gene: .
J gene: TRBJ2-3
clone size: .
V gene: TRBV5-1

CDR3 DNA: TGTGCCAGCTCACCGGCGACTACCTACGAGCAGTACTTC
CDR3 protein: CASSPATTYEQYF
D gene: .
J gene: TRBJ2-7
clone size: .
V gene: TRBV18

CDR3 DNA: TGTGCCAGCAGTTTGAGGGAGCCCCAGCATTTT
CDR3 protein: CASSLREPQHF
D gene: .
J gene: TRBJ1-5
clone size: .
V gene: TRBV28

CDR3 DNA: TGTGCCTGGAGTACAGGGAATTACTACACCTTC
CDR3 protein: CAWSTGNYYTF
D gene: .
J gene: TRBJ1-2
clone size: few
V gene: TRBV30

CDR3 DNA: TGTGCCAGCAGCCCACCCCCGGACTACATCTCCTACAATGAGCAGTTCTTC
CDR3 protein: CASSPPPDYISYNEQFF
D gene: .
J gene: TRBJ2-1
clone size: .
V gene: TRBV13

CDR3 DNA: TGTGCCTGGAGCCAGGGAAGGCAAGAGACCCAGTACTTC
CDR3 protein: CAWSQGRQETQYF
D gene: .
J gene: TRBJ2-5
clone size: .
V gene: TRBV30

CDR3 DNA: TGCAGTGCAACCGGACAGGGCTACACCTTC
CDR3 protein: CSATGQGYTF
D gene: .
J gene: TRBJ1-2
clone size: few
V gene: TRBV20-1

CDR3 DNA: TGTGCCAGCAGTTCACTTCGGACACGTAAACAAGAGACCCAGTACTTC
CDR3 protein: CASSSLRTRKQETQYF
D gene: .
J gene: TRBJ2-5
clone size: .
V gene: TRBV28

CDR3 DNA: TGTGCCAGCAGCCAAGAGGGCGGGAGGGCCGGAGAGCAGTACTTC
CDR3 protein: CASSQEGGRAGEQYF
D gene: TRBD2
J gene: TRBJ2-7
clone size: .
V gene: TRBV3-1/TRBV3-2

CDR3 DNA: TGTGCTAGTGGTCCAATACTCGGGGAGCTGTTTTTT
CDR3 protein: CASGPILGELFF
D gene: .
J gene: TRBJ2-2
clone size: .
V gene: TRBV12-5

CDR3 DNA: TGCGCCAGCAGCCCAAGCGGAATTAATGGCAATCAGCCCCAGCATTTT
CDR3 protein: CASSPSGINGNQPQHF
D gene: .
J gene: TRBJ1-5
clone size: .
V gene: TRBV5-1

CDR3 DNA: TGCGCCAGCAGCCTAGGCGGGGGAGGTGCCGGGGAGCTGTTTTTT
CDR3 protein: CASSLGGGGAGELFF
D gene: TRBD2
J gene: TRBJ2-2
clone size: .
V gene: TRBV5-1

CDR3 DNA: TGTGCCAGCAGTCTCGTGTGGGCTTCACCCCTCCACTTT
CDR3 protein: CASSLVWASPLHF
D gene: .
J gene: TRBJ1-6
clone size: .
V gene: TRBV28

CDR3 DNA: TGTGCCAGCAGTGAAGCCTGGGCCACTGAAGCTTTCTTT
CDR3 protein: CASSEAWATEAFF
D gene: .
J gene: TRBJ1-1
clone size: .
V gene: TRBV2

CDR3 DNA: TGTGCCAGTAGCGACAGGAGAAATGAAAAACTGTTTTTT
CDR3 protein: CASSDRRNEKLFF
D gene: .
J gene: TRBJ1-4
clone size: .
V gene: TRBV19

CDR3 DNA: TGTGCCAGCAGCCTAGCGGGGGCCCAAGAGACCCAGTACTTC
CDR3 protein: CASSLAGAQETQYF
D gene: TRBD2
J gene: TRBJ2-5
clone size: few
V gene: TRBV7-2

CDR3 DNA: TGTGCCAGCAGTTTATCCAGGGTTAACAATCAGCCCCAGCATTTT
CDR3 protein: CASSLSRVNNQPQHF
D gene: .
J gene: TRBJ1-5
clone size: .
V gene: TRBV28

CDR3 DNA: TGTGCCAGCAGCTTAGGGGGGGGAGCTTTCTTT
CDR3 protein: CASSLGGGAFF
D gene: .
J gene: TRBJ1-1
clone size: .
V gene: TRBV7-2

CDR3 DNA: TGTGCCAGCAGCTTGGCGCCAGGGACAGCGAACACTGAAGCTTTCTTT
CDR3 protein: CASSLAPGTANTEAFF
D gene: TRBD1
J gene: TRBJ1-1
clone size: .
V gene: TRBV11-1

CDR3 DNA: TGTGCCAGCAGCTTGGGAGGGCTTCAAGAGACCCAGTACTTC
CDR3 protein: CASSLGGLQETQYF
D gene: .
J gene: TRBJ2-5
clone size: .
V gene: TRBV5-4

CDR3 DNA: TGTGCCATGAGGGACAGGGGGCTCCATAACACTGAAGCTTTCTTT
CDR3 protein: CAMRDRGLHNTEAFF
D gene: TRBD1
J gene: TRBJ1-1
clone size: few
V gene: TRBV10-3

CDR3 DNA: TGCGCCAGCAGCCAAGAAGGAGGGGTGGTCTATGGCTACACCTTC
CDR3 protein: CASSQEGGVVYGYTF
D gene: .
J gene: TRBJ1-2
clone size: .
V gene: TRBV4-1

CDR3 DNA: TGTGCCAGTAGTACCGCCGGGACAAATAACTATGGCTACACCTTC
CDR3 protein: CASSTAGTNNYGYTF
D gene: .
J gene: TRBJ1-2
clone size: once
V gene: TRBV19

CDR3 DNA: TGTGCCACCCGCGGGACAGGGATGAACACTGAAGCTTTCTTT
CDR3 protein: CATRGTGMNTEAFF
D gene: TRBD1
J gene: TRBJ1-1
clone size: .
V gene: TRBV10-3

CDR3 DNA: TGTGCCAGCAGCCCGCGGACAGGGATTAACTATGGCTACACCTTC
CDR3 protein: CASSPRTGINYGYTF
D gene: TRBD1
J gene: TRBJ1-2
clone size: .
V gene: TRBV7-9